The 18 T cell receptor beta chains reported below all come from one sample, sequenced in a study of blood T cell repertoires in COVID-19. Measured with immunoSEQ multiplex PCR; TCRdb has only the in-frame clones, and not every one. In the table there are around 45,000 clones, around 80% of which are singletons. Sequencing used peripheral blood. The receptors originated from a woman aged 60-75 years with acute or convalescent COVID-19.

V and J are TRBV5-1 and TRBJ1-1; D call uncertain. The V gene lost 4 bases and the J gene lost 2 bases, with 6 bases spanning the gap. Germline V CDR1 and CDR2: SGHRS, YFSETQ. The CDR3 is 12 residues long. CDR3 residues: CASSGGNTEAFF. The CDR3 region has the DNA TGCGCCAGCAGCGGAGGTAACACTGAAGCTTTCTTT.

The rearrangement links TRBV27 to TRBJ2-3; a possible D gene is TRBD2 (6 bases). This CDR3 has 15 residues. CDR1 and CDR2 (germline): MNHEY, SMNVEV (reference sequence). Trimming removed 2 bases from V and 2 bases from J, with 11 bases in between. The CDR3 DNA reads as TGTGCCAGCAGTTTAAGCGGCGGGAACACAGATACGCAGTATTTT. Amino acid sequence: CASSLSGGNTDTQYF.

The J gene is TRBJ1-1, the V gene TRBV5-1; unclear D gene. The CDR3 sequence is 13 residues long. Germline lookup yields CDR1 SGHRS and CDR2 YFSETQ. Between the trimmed V and J ends, which lost 5 bases and 0 bases, there was a span of 8 bases. This chain's CDR3 is CASRETLNTEAFF. The CDR3 DNA is TGCGCCAGCAGAGAGACTTTGAACACTGAAGCTTTCTTT.

V is TRBV4-2 and J is TRBJ1-3; 7 bases map to TRBD1. The CDR3 consists of 17 residues. Germline V gene sequence: CDR1 LGHNA, CDR2 YNFKEQ. J lost 0 bases, V lost 0 bases, and 5 bases had no gene match. The CDR3 DNA reads TGTGCCAGCAGCCAAGATGGGTCAGGGGGCTCTGGAAACACCATATATTTT. Its translation: CASSQDGSGGSGNTIYF.

Within the sample, this clone is medium-sized. The V and J genes are TRBV5-1 and TRBJ2-1; 9 bases align to TRBD2. V lost 0 bases, J lost 6 bases, and 4 bases stayed unmatched. The CDR3 totals 15 residues. CDR1 and CDR2 (germline): SGHRS, YFSETQ. The CDR3 DNA sequence: TGCGCCAGCAGCTTGGGTAGCGGGGGTTCCAATGAGCAGTTCTTC. Amino acid sequence: CASSLGSGGSNEQFF.

The chain recombines TRBV12-3 or TRBV12-4 with TRBJ2-7; D uncertain. V was pared by 3 bases and J by 5 bases, with 5 bases between. This CDR3 has 11 amino acids. CDR3 nucleotide sequence: TGTGCCAGCAGTTTGAGCCACGAGCAGTACTTC. Translated: CASSLSHEQYF.

The chain couples TRBV9 to TRBJ1-1; TRBD1 aligns across 7 bases. The CDR3 spans 17 residues. Germline CDR1 SGDLS, CDR2 YYNGEE. V was pared by 0 bases and J by 3 bases, with 11 bases of the junction left unmatched. The CDR3 loop reads CASSVGIQAQGDTEAFF. The CDR3 nucleotides are TGTGCCAGCAGCGTAGGGATCCAGGCCCAGGGGGACACTGAAGCTTTCTTT.

The gene calls are TRBV5-1 and TRBJ1-1; 11 bases align to TRBD1. With V trimmed by 3 bases and J by 2 bases, 3 bases remained unmatched. From germline, CDR1 is SGHRS and CDR2 YFSETQ. The CDR3 spans 15 residues. CDR3 residues: CASSWGTGGNTEAFF. In DNA, the CDR3 is TGCGCCAGCAGCTGGGGGACAGGGGGAAACACTGAAGCTTTCTTT. Full variable domain (missing parts from reference TRBV5-1 and TRBJ1-1): KAGVTQTPRYLIKTRGQQVTLSCSPISGHRSVSWYQQTPGQGLQFLFEYFSETQRNKGNFPGRFSGRQFSNSRSEMNVSTLELGDSALYLCASSWGTGGNTEAFFGQGTRLTVV.

V and J are TRBV11-3 and TRBJ2-3, with D perhaps TRBD2 (6 bases). The length of the CDR3 is 13 residues. Trimming took off 1 base at V and 6 bases at J, with 8 bases between the two ends. Germline V gene sequence: CDR1 SGHNT, CDR2 YENEEA. The CDR3 loop is CASSLGGEDTQYF. The CDR3 DNA reads TGTGCCAGCAGCTTAGGGGGGGAGGATACGCAGTATTTT.

This chain uses TRBV10-3 with TRBJ2-1, with 14 bases matching TRBD2. The germline CDR1 and CDR2 sequences are ENHRY and SYGVKD. The CDR3 contains 14 residues. V dropped 10 bases and J dropped 7; count of bases not matched to a gene: 6. CDR3: CATKTSGGGNEQFF. As DNA, the CDR3 is TGTGCCACCAAGACTAGCGGGGGGGGTAATGAGCAGTTCTTC.

This rearrangement joins TRBV7-2 to TRBJ1-2, with D possibly matching TRBD1 (5 bases). The CDR3 contains 13 residues. Germline V gene sequence: CDR1 SGHTA, CDR2 FQGNSA. V lost 5 bases to trimming and J lost 2 bases, with 9 bases between them. The CDR3: CASSPDRNYGYTF. In DNA form, the CDR3 reads TGTGCCAGCAGCCCAGACAGAAACTATGGCTACACCTTC.

The chain links TRBV2 to TRBJ1-1; no firm D call. CDR1 and CDR2 from the germline V gene are SNHLY and FYNNEI. This CDR3 is built from 14 residues. V was cut by 6 bases and J by 4 bases, with 15 bases left in between. The CDR3 DNA is TGTGCCAGCAGGAGCTCGTTGGGGAGCACTGAAGCTTTCTTT. Protein: CASRSSLGSTEAFF.

There are a few counts of this clone. The rearrangement joins TRBV4-3 to TRBJ1-1; tentatively, D is TRBD1 (6 bases). Germline CDR1 LGHNA, CDR2 YSLEER. Trimming removed 4 bases from V and 5 bases from J, with 11 bases in between. The CDR3 is 13 residues long. Here the CDR3 reads CASSLKRGTEAFF. The CDR3, as DNA: TGCGCCAGCAGCCTAAAAAGGGGGACTGAAGCTTTCTTT.

In its sample, this clone was seen a few times. The rearrangement joins TRBV3-1 (or the pseudogene TRBV3-2) to TRBJ1-2; D remains unclear. Looked up from germline, CDR1 is LGHDT and CDR2 is YNNKEL (reference sequence). Trimming shortened V by 0 bases and J by 6 bases, and 14 bases separated the two germline ends. This CDR3 is 15 amino acids long. CDR3 loop: CASSQDSTVGHGYTF. The CDR3 DNA reads TGTGCCAGCAGCCAAGATTCAACAGTCGGTCATGGCTACACCTTC.

The rearrangement links TRBV18 to TRBJ2-7, with 7 bases fitting TRBD2. V lost 5 bases and J lost 3; bases outside the gene matches: 7. CDR3 length: 14 amino acids. Germline loops: CDR1 KGHSH, CDR2 LQKENI. The CDR3 protein is CASSTSGVNYEQYF. The CDR3 nucleotides read TGTGCCAGCTCAACGAGCGGGGTGAACTACGAGCAGTACTTC. The full variable domain, its missing parts supplied by reference TRBV18 and TRBJ2-7, is NAGVMQNPRHLVRRRGQEARLRCSPMKGHSHVYWYRQLPEEGLKFMVYLQKENIIDESGMPKERFSAEFPKEGPSILRIQQVVRGDSAAYFCASSTSGVNYEQYFGPGTRLTVT.

The rearrangement joins TRBV7-9 to TRBJ1-2; 8 bases match TRBD1. The CDR3 is 15 amino acids. The trim removed 0 bases at V and 7 bases at J, leaving 7 bases unmatched. Germline V gene data show CDR1 as SEHNR and CDR2 as FQNEAQ (reference sequence). As DNA, the CDR3 is TGTGCCAGCAGCTTAGCGCTAATCGACAGGGGTGGCTACACCTTC. Protein sequence: CASSLALIDRGGYTF. Combining the CDR3 with reference TRBV7-9 and TRBJ1-2 gives the whole variable domain DTGVSQNPRHKITKRGQNVTFRCDPISEHNRLYWYRQTLGQGPEFLTYFQNEAQLEKSRLLSDRFSAERPKGSFSTLEIQRTEQGDSAMYLCASSLALIDRGGYTFGSGTRLTVV.

The rearrangement uses TRBV14 and TRBJ2-5; 7 bases match TRBD2. The V segment lost 5 bases and the J segment 1 base; nucleotides outside the gene matches: 7. Germline V gene sequence: CDR1 SGHDN, CDR2 FVKESK. The CDR3 totals 15 residues. CDR3 residues: CASSDSSGGQETQYF. CDR3 in DNA: TGTGCCAGCAGCGACTCTAGCGGAGGCCAAGAGACCCAGTACTTC.

V gene TRBV27 combines with J gene TRBJ1-5, with D possibly being TRBD1 (5 bases). Trimming stripped 3 bases from V and 4 bases from J, with 10 bases between. The CDR3 is 14 amino acids. CDR1 and CDR2 from the germline V gene are MNHEY and SMNVEV (reference sequence). DNA for the CDR3: TGTGCCAGCAGTTTTCAAGGGGTAAATCAGCCCCAGCATTTT. Translating gives CASSFQGVNQPQHF.